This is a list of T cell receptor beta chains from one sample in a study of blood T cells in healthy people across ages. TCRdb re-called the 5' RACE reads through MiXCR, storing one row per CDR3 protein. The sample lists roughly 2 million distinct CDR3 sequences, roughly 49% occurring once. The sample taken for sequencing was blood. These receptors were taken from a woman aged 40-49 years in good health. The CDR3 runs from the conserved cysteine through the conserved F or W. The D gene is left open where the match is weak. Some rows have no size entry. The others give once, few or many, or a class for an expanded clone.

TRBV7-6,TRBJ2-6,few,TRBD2,TGTGCCAGCAGCTTAGAGCGGGGGCCTGACGTCCTGACTTTC,CASSLERGPDVLTF
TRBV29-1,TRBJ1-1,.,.,TGCAGCGGCCGATCGGGGATGAACACTGAAGCTTTCTTT,CSGRSGMNTEAFF
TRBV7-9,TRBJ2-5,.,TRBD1,TGTGCCAGCAGGACCACTCAAAATAGACAGGGGGTCACCGAAGAGACCCAGTACTTC,CASRTTQNRQGVTEETQYF
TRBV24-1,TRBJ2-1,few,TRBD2,TGTGCCACCAGTGAGCCGGGACTAGCGGGGGAGGTCGGTGAGCAGTTCTTC,CATSEPGLAGEVGEQFF
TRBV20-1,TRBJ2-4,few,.,TGCAGTGCTAGAGAGGGCCGGTTGGGTCTAGCCAAAAACATTCAGTACTTC,CSAREGRLGLAKNIQYF
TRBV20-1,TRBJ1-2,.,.,TGCAGTGCTAGAAACCCGCTCATTTATGGCTACACCTTC,CSARNPLIYGYTF
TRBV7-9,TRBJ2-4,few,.,TGTGCCAGCAGCTTAGTCGGGACGGAAAACATTCAGTACTTC,CASSLVGTENIQYF
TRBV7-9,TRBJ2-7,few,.,TGTGCCAGCAGCCACGGGGCCGGTTCCAGCTCCTACGAGCAGTACTTC,CASSHGAGSSSYEQYF
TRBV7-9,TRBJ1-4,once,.,TGTGCCAGCAGCCCCCGAGGAGGAACAACTAATGAAAAACTGTTTTTT,CASSPRGGTTNEKLFF
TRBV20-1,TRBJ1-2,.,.,TGCAGTGCTAGTAGGCCGACCTATGGCTACACCTTC,CSASRPTYGYTF